What follows describes a single TCR beta chain. This record comes from a study of OX40 agonist ivuxolimab in advanced cancers. The V segment lost 6 bases and the J segment 2 bases; nucleotides outside the gene matches: 6. Germline-derived CDR1 and CDR2 are MNHNY and SVGAGI (reference sequence). CDR3 length: 14 amino acids. The method was immunoSEQ multiplex PCR; TCRdb's version includes in-frame clones alone and lacks a portion of them. The sample records 43,000 or so clones, about 90% being singletons. The receptor comes from an adult with an advanced solid tumor such as melanoma, head and neck, liver or kidney cancer. The rearrangement uses TRBV6-6 and TRBJ2-7; 8 bases are a match to TRBD2. The sequenced sample was CD4+ or CD8+ T cells sorted from blood, obtained in a trial of the OX40 agonist ivuxolimab. The CDR3 here is CASSPTSGPYEQYF. The CDR3 DNA sequence: TGTGCCAGCAGCCCAACTAGCGGACCCTACGAGCAGTACTTC.